The clone carrying this T cell receptor (beta chain) showed up just a few times. Antigen unknown. MiXCR, run by TCRdb on the 5' RACE reads, gives a single entry per CDR3 protein. Among 550,000 to 650,000 distinct CDR3 sequences listed, roughly a sixth were seen once. The entry originates in a study of T-cell memory formation after mild COVID-19. CDR3 length: 14 residues. The germline gives CDR1 SGHRS, CDR2 YFSETQ. Losses at the gene ends were 4 bases for V and 3 bases for J; bases not matched to a gene: 6. Study-wide results and caveats: Cross-reactive memory seemingly joined, as some responding clones were found in pre-infection memory.

V gene TRBV5-1 combines with J gene TRBJ2-7, with TRBD1 matching 8 bases. What was sequenced was PBMCs or a T cell subset sorted from them (not recorded which). The source is an adult woman who had mild COVID-19 (a few samples of this study predate the infection). Cell type and time point are not known. CDR3 nucleotides: TGCGCCAGCAGCAAGACAGGGGACAGCTACGAGCAGTACTTC. This codes for CASSKTGDSYEQYF.